One and the same sample provided the 14 T cell receptor beta chains below, sequenced in a study of post-analysis software for immune sequencing data. Study results and caveats: Comparison of patients with controls showed 4 to 6 TRBV segments more frequent in patients, TRBV5-6, TRBV5-1 and TRBV20-1 among them.

Sequencing libraries made from TCR beta cDNA carried unique molecular identifiers. TCRdb reanalysed the PCR reads using MiXCR and keeps one entry per CDR3 protein. The table records about 460,000 distinct CDR3 sequences, under 55% of them present only once. These TCRs' antigens remain unknown. Source material: blood. The receptors stem from a girl aged 5-17 years with multiple sclerosis.

The V gene is TRBV7-9, the J gene TRBJ2-2; TRBD2 aligns across 7 bases. J gave up 7 bases and V 2 bases, and 13 bases lay outside the gene matches. The length of the CDR3 is 17 residues. CDR1 and CDR2 (germline): SEHNR, FQNEAQ (reference sequence). This chain's CDR3 is CASSLHLSRELIGELFF. The CDR3 DNA follows: TGTGCCAGCAGCTTACACCTTTCGCGGGAGTTAATCGGGGAGCTGTTTTTT.

This clonotype was observed a handful of times. V is TRBV18 and J is TRBJ2-3; 8 bases match TRBD2. J lost 5 bases, V lost 4 bases, and 8 bases had no gene match. This CDR3 contains 15 residues. Germline V lookup: CDR1 KGHSH, CDR2 LQKENI. Here the CDR3 DNA reads TGTGCCAGCTCACAATCTAGCGGGTCTGTAGATACGCAGTATTTT. Amino acids: CASSQSSGSVDTQYF. Drawing the rest from reference TRBV18 and TRBJ2-3, the complete variable domain is NAGVMQNPRHLVRRRGQEARLRCSPMKGHSHVYWYRQLPEEGLKFMVYLQKENIIDESGMPKERFSAEFPKEGPSILRIQQVVRGDSAAYFCASSQSSGSVDTQYFGPGTRLTVL.

This sequence joins TRBV20-1 and TRBJ2-3; perhaps TRBD2 as D (5 bases). This CDR3 region has 11 residues. Trimming cost V 6 bases and J 4 bases, with 8 bases left between them. The germline V gene has CDR1 DFQATT and CDR2 SNEGSKA (reference sequence). As DNA, the CDR3 is TGCAGTGCCGCGGAGGCAGATACGCAGTATTTT. It specifies CSAAEADTQYF.

With regard to this clonotype: Germline and junction disagree at one end, which may indicate a read error. CDR3 residues: CATSDLGGRDNEQFF. DNA of the CDR3: TGTGCCACCAGTGATTTGGGGGGCAGGGACAATGAGCAGTTCTTT. The rearrangement uses TRBV24-1 and TRBJ2-1, with a weak D call TRBD1 (6 bases). Germline lookup yields CDR1 KGHDR and CDR2 SFDVKD. This CDR3 is built from 15 residues.

The chain joins TRBV7-9 to TRBJ2-7, with TRBD2 identical over 12 bases. The CDR3 is 15 residues long. Trimming cost V 9 bases and J 0 bases; bases outside gene matches: 6. The germline V gene has CDR1 SEHNR and CDR2 FQNEAQ (reference sequence). Here the CDR3 DNA reads TGTGCCAGTAGACTAGCGGGAGCTACCTCCTACGAGCAGTACTTC. This codes for CASRLAGATSYEQYF.

This clonotype has just one count. This may come from a read error, since a much larger clone is one base off. V gene TRBV5-1 combines with J gene TRBJ2-7, with 11 bases that match TRBD2. The germline CDR1 and CDR2 sequences are SGHRS and YFSETQ. This CDR3 has 14 amino acids. The CDR3 DNA sequence: TGCGCCAGCAGCGACACTAGCGGGAGCTACAAGCAGTACTTC. It yields the protein CASSDTSGSYKQYF.

The chain links TRBV20-1 to TRBJ2-1; TRBD2 aligns across 13 bases. V dropped 3 bases and J dropped 6; count of bases not matched to a gene: 5. The CDR3 length is 15 residues. CDR1 and CDR2 from the germline V gene are DFQATT and SNEGSKA (reference sequence). CDR3 region: CSASGLAGAINEQFF. CDR3 nucleotide sequence: TGCAGTGCTAGTGGACTAGCGGGAGCGATCAATGAGCAGTTCTTC.

CDR3 bases: TGTGTCGGTCGGGGCCTGAACACTGAAGCTTTCTTT. Its translation: CVGRGLNTEAFF. The V gene is TRBV28, the J gene TRBJ1-1, with a weak D call TRBD1 (5 bases). The CDR3 spans 12 residues. The germline V gene encodes CDR1 MDHEN and CDR2 SYDVKM.

The gene calls are TRBV20-1 and TRBJ1-1; D uncertain. Trimming removed 3 bases at V and 1 base at J, with 18 bases between. CDR1 and CDR2 (germline): DFQATT, SNEGSKA (reference sequence). The length of the CDR3 is 16 residues. CDR3 protein: CSARPLLPTENTEAFF. As DNA, the CDR3 is TGCAGTGCTAGGCCGCTTTTACCAACAGAGAACACTGAAGCTTTCTTT.

This rearrangement joins TRBV6-5 to TRBJ2-7; D ambiguous. The DNA end favors TRBJ2-5, so the J call may be wrong. Looked up from germline, CDR1 is MNHEY and CDR2 is SVGAGI. The CDR3 consists of 15 residues. The CDR3 reads CASKGTETFPETQYF. CDR3 nucleotides: TGTGCCAGCAAGGGTACAGAGACATTCCCAGAGACCCAGTACTTC.

The chain is built from TRBV7-2 and TRBJ1-2; tentative D call: TRBD1 (5 bases). The CDR3 consists of 13 residues. Germline CDR1 and CDR2: SGHTA and FQGNSA. Trimming stripped 5 bases from V and 8 bases from J, with 15 bases between. This CDR3 is CASSARQGGGYTF. The DNA for the CDR3 is TGTGCCAGCAGCGCAAGGCAGGGCGGAGGCTACACCTTC.

This clonotype appeared a few times. The genes are TRBV7-3 and TRBJ1-6; D gene ambiguous. The CDR3 runs 14 residues. The V and J ends lost 2 bases and 9 bases respectively, with 11 bases between them. Germline lookup yields CDR1 SGHTA and CDR2 FQGTGA. The CDR3 bases are TGTGCCAGCAGCTTATCAGGCCTGCCTTCACCCCTCCACTTT. Translating gives CASSLSGLPSPLHF.

The genes are TRBV5-1 and TRBJ2-1; D is undetermined. The V gene lost 0 bases and the J gene lost 3 bases, with 10 bases spanning the gap. CDR3 length equals 15 residues. The germline V gene encodes CDR1 SGHRS and CDR2 YFSETQ. Written as DNA, the CDR3 is TGCGCCAGCAGCTTGGCCTGTGGTAGCTACAATGAGCAGTTCTTC. This sequence encodes CASSLACGSYNEQFF.

The chain recombines TRBV4-1 with TRBJ2-1, with D unresolved. The V gene's germline CDR1 is MGHRA and CDR2 YSYEKL. Trimming cost V 0 bases and J 3 bases, with 9 bases left between them. The CDR3 spans 15 residues. Here the CDR3 DNA reads TGCGCCAGCAGCCAAGATCTGGAATTCTACAATGAGCAGTTCTTC. As protein: CASSQDLEFYNEQFF.